These 14 T cell receptor beta chains came from one sample sequenced in a study of shared clonotypes between healthy human individuals. Libraries were prepared by immunoSEQ multiplex PCR; TCRdb keeps only in-frame clonotypes and omits some of them. The data show millions of clones, 85% to 95% seen once. Sequencing was performed on naive CD4+ T cells sorted from blood. Noted subset: CD45RA+ positively selected. The receptor source for this set is a man aged 18-30 years in good health.

V and J are TRBV2 and TRBJ1-2; the D is unclear. Germline V lookup: CDR1 SNHLY, CDR2 FYNNEI. Trimming removed 7 bases from V and 7 bases from J, with 19 bases in between. This CDR3 has 14 amino acids. The CDR3 loop is CASTVALPVGGYTF. The CDR3, as DNA: TGTGCCAGCACAGTTGCGCTACCCGTTGGTGGCTACACCTTC.

CDR3 region: CASSLGGTAEKLFF. The CDR3 DNA is TGCGCCAGCAGCTTGGGAGGGACCGCAGAAAAACTGTTTTTT. This chain uses TRBV5-1 with TRBJ1-4; maybe TRBD1 (5 bases). Germline V lookup: CDR1 SGHRS, CDR2 YFSETQ. The CDR3 is made up of 14 amino acids. Trimming cost V 0 bases and J 8 bases, with 11 bases left between them.

The V call is TRBV7-9, the J call TRBJ1-3, with no clear D. The CDR3 spans 15 residues. Germline CDR1 SEHNR, CDR2 FQNEAQ (reference sequence). Trimming took off 4 bases at V and 0 bases at J, with 10 bases between the two ends. This chain's CDR3 is CASSSSDGSGNTIYF. The CDR3 DNA reads as TGTGCCAGCAGCTCCTCAGATGGCTCTGGAAACACCATATATTTT. The full variable domain, with the rest looked up from reference TRBV7-9 and TRBJ1-3, is DTGVSQNPRHKITKRGQNVTFRCDPISEHNRLYWYRQTLGQGPEFLTYFQNEAQLEKSRLLSDRFSAERPKGSFSTLEIQRTEQGDSAMYLCASSSSDGSGNTIYFGEGSWLTVV.

The chain has TRBV30 and TRBJ2-2, with 10 nucleotides matching TRBD2. Per the germline V gene, CDR1 is GTSNPN and CDR2 is SVGIG (reference sequence). V was clipped by 5 bases and J by 3 bases; unmatched bases: 6. The CDR3 runs to 15 residues. CDR3 bases: TGTGCCTGGGCTGGACTAGCGGCTGACACCGGGGAGCTGTTTTTT. The encoded protein is CAWAGLAADTGELFF.

To note about this clone: This sample also contains other DNA sequences that code for the same CDR3. The chain couples TRBV4-1 to TRBJ1-4; 8 positions match TRBD1. The CDR3 runs to 14 residues. Germline CDR1 and CDR2: MGHRA and YSYEKL. The V gene end was trimmed by 1 base and the J gene end by 7 bases; junction bases not matched to a gene: 2. DNA of the CDR3: TGCGCCAGCAGCCAAGGACAGGGGCTTGAAAAACTGTTTTTT. As protein: CASSQGQGLEKLFF.

V is TRBV10-2 and J is TRBJ1-3; 7 bases line up with TRBD1. This CDR3 has 16 residues. With 6 bases clipped from V and 0 bases from J, the junction kept 8 bases outside the gene matches. Germline CDR1 is WSHSY and CDR2 is SAAADI. Here the CDR3 reads CASRETGARSGNTIYF. In DNA, the CDR3 is TGCGCCAGCAGGGAAACAGGGGCCCGCTCTGGAAACACCATATATTTT.

The chain couples TRBV4-1 to TRBJ2-7; 14 nucleotides line up with TRBD2. Germline CDR1 is MGHRA and CDR2 is YSYEKL. The CDR3 spans 16 residues. The trim removed 4 bases at V and 2 bases at J, leaving 4 bases unmatched. CDR3 loop: CASSPGLAGVTYEQYF. The CDR3, as DNA: TGCGCCAGCAGCCCGGGACTAGCGGGGGTTACCTACGAGCAGTACTTC.

As regards this clone: Other nucleotide sequences in the sample specify the same CDR3. The chain joins TRBV10-3 to TRBJ2-6; D gene ambiguous. The V gene's germline CDR1 is ENHRY and CDR2 SYGVKD. This CDR3 is 14 amino acids long. The germline V and J ends were trimmed by 3 bases and 0 bases, with 3 bases remaining between them. The CDR3 DNA follows: TGTGCCATCAGTGAAAGCTCTGGGGCCAACGTCCTGACTTTC. It codes for CAISESSGANVLTF.

CDR3 loop: CASSLGGQYWNSPLHF. In nucleotides, the CDR3 is TGTGCCAGTAGTCTGGGGGGGCAATACTGGAATTCACCCCTCCACTTT. This chain joins TRBV19 and TRBJ1-6; tentative D call: TRBD1 (6 bases). The CDR3 sequence is 16 residues long. Trimming shortened V by 5 bases and J by 7 bases, and 18 bases separated the two germline ends. Germline assignment: CDR1 LNHDA and CDR2 SQIVND (reference sequence). Variable domain in full (rest from reference TRBV19 and TRBJ1-6): DGGITQSPKYLFRKEGQNVTLSCEQNLNHDAMYWYRQDPGQGLRLIYYSQIVNDFQKGDIAEGYSVSREKKESFPLTVTSAQKNPTAFYLCASSLGGQYWNSPLHFGNGTRLTVT.

Comment on this clone: A read error may produce the germline difference seen at one junction end. The rearrangement links TRBV2 to TRBJ2-2; D gene unclear. CDR1 is SNHLY, CDR2 FYNNEI, per germline. This CDR3 has 16 amino acids. As DNA, the CDR3 is TGTGCCAGCAGCGAAGGGTATAGATCCCCCCCCGGGGAGCTGTTTTTT. This translates into CASSEGYRSPPGELFF.

This clone turned up a few times. This chain connects TRBV29-1 to TRBJ1-1, with unresolved D. CDR3 length: 13 amino acids. The V end was cut by 4 bases, the J end by 4 bases, with 13 bases between. The germline gives CDR1 SQVTM, CDR2 ANQGSEA. The CDR3 reads CSVGFSGGTEAFF. In DNA form, the CDR3 reads TGCAGCGTTGGCTTTTCGGGAGGCACTGAAGCTTTCTTT. Full variable domain (remainder filled in from reference TRBV29-1 and TRBJ1-1): SAVISQKPSRDICQRGTSLTIQCQVDSQVTMMFWYRQQPGQSLTLIATANQGSEATYESGFVIDKFPISRPNLTFSTLTVSNMSPEDSSIYLCSVGFSGGTEAFFGQGTRLTVV.

The chain carries TRBV18 and TRBJ1-3; possibly TRBD1 for D (6 bases). Looked up from germline, CDR1 is KGHSH and CDR2 is LQKENI. The CDR3 covers 16 residues. V was cut by 6 bases and J by 1 base, with 16 bases left in between. In DNA form, the CDR3 reads TGTGCCAGCTCCCCCGGACAGTTGCTATCTGGAAACACCATATATTTT. Amino acid sequence: CASSPGQLLSGNTIYF.

The rearrangement joins TRBV5-1 to TRBJ2-7; D may be TRBD1 (8 bases). V was cut by 0 bases and J by 5 bases, with 18 bases left in between. The germline CDR1 and CDR2 sequences are SGHRS and YFSETQ. This CDR3 region has 16 residues. The CDR3 region is CASSLEFTGGGHEQYF. The CDR3 DNA reads TGCGCCAGCAGCTTGGAGTTTACAGGGGGAGGGCACGAGCAGTACTTC.

The chain joins TRBV19 to TRBJ2-3; D not resolved. The CDR3 runs 13 residues. V shed 5 bases and J shed 4 bases, with 10 bases lying between them. The V gene's germline CDR1 is LNHDA and CDR2 SQIVND (reference sequence). The CDR3 protein is CASSALDSDTQYF. CDR3 coding DNA: TGTGCCAGTAGTGCCCTTGACTCAGATACGCAGTATTTT.